The 12 T cell receptor beta chains presented below share a single source sample, sequenced in a study of blood T cells in healthy people across ages. For the second PCR, which ran for roughly 6 to 11 cycles, a sample-barcoded 5' primer and a J-beta primer mix were used. TCRdb redid the calling of the 5' RACE reads with MiXCR, one entry per CDR3 protein. The data contain 1.5 million to 2 million distinct CDR3 sequences, roughly 28% of them singletons. What was sequenced was blood. These receptors all stem from a woman aged 25 to 39 in good health.

The J gene is TRBJ2-5, the V gene TRBV9, with TRBD2 matching over 12 bases. J lost 4 bases, V lost 4 bases, and 17 bases had no gene match. The CDR3 has 19 amino acids. In germline, CDR1 is SGDLS, CDR2 YYNGEE. The CDR3 loop is CASSSRPPLAGGRGETQYF. The CDR3 nucleotides read TGTGCCAGCAGCTCCCGTCCTCCTCTAGCGGGGGGGCGTGGAGAGACCCAGTACTTC.

The V gene is TRBV20-1, the J gene TRBJ1-2, with TRBD1 matching 7 bases. Losses at the gene ends were 0 bases for V and 6 bases for J; bases not matched to a gene: 7. Germline values: CDR1 DFQATT, CDR2 SNEGSKA (reference sequence). The CDR3 totals 14 residues. CDR3 region: CSARDGGGPHGYTF. As DNA, the CDR3 is TGCAGTGCTAGAGATGGAGGGGGCCCACATGGCTACACCTTC.

This sequence joins TRBV2 and TRBJ1-1; weak D call: TRBD1 (5 bases). Germline CDR1 is SNHLY and CDR2 is FYNNEI. The V gene lost 8 bases and the J gene lost 6 bases, with 16 bases spanning the gap. The CDR3 is 13 amino acids. CDR3 in amino acids: CASGGLGEAEAFF. The CDR3 nucleotides are TGTGCCAGCGGAGGCTTGGGGGAGGCTGAAGCTTTCTTT.

The V and J genes are TRBV3-1 and TRBJ1-2, with 7 bases that match TRBD1. Trimming removed 1 base from V and 4 bases from J; junction bases left unmatched: 6. This CDR3 contains 15 residues. Germline CDR1 LGHDT, CDR2 YNNKEL (reference sequence). CDR3 loop: CASSQGGQSVYGYTF. CDR3 coding DNA: TGTGCCAGCAGCCAAGGGGGACAGTCGGTCTATGGCTACACCTTC.

The table lists this clonotype with a few counts. The chain uses TRBV3-1 and TRBJ2-5; 10 positions match TRBD1. J gave up 5 bases and V 4 bases, and 10 bases lay outside the gene matches. Germline V lookup: CDR1 LGHDT, CDR2 YNNKEL (reference sequence). The CDR3 is made up of 16 amino acids. The DNA for the CDR3 is TGTGCCAGCAGCCCACGGACAGGGGGAAGGTGGGAGACCCAGTACTTC. Translated, it gives CASSPRTGGRWETQYF.

This clonotype was observed once. This rearrangement joins TRBV7-2 to TRBJ2-5; 11 positions agree with TRBD2. V was pared by 4 bases and J by 1 base, with 5 bases of the junction left unmatched. CDR1 is SGHTA, CDR2 FQGNSA, per germline. There are 16 residues in the CDR3. CDR3: CASSSSGRKAQETQYF. In nucleotides, the CDR3 is TGTGCCAGCAGCTCTAGCGGGAGGAAGGCCCAAGAGACCCAGTACTTC.

This clonotype has ten or more counts. V and J are TRBV7-6 and TRBJ2-7, with D hard to call. The CDR3 length is 16 residues. Trimming cost V 2 bases and J 4 bases, with 18 bases left between them. Germline CDR1 reads SGHVS; CDR2 reads FNYEAQ. Here the CDR3 reads CASSLSAPRAGYEQYF. The CDR3 DNA is TGTGCCAGCAGCTTAAGCGCCCCAAGGGCTGGTTACGAGCAGTACTTC.

This chain links TRBV3-1 with TRBJ1-2; the match to TRBD1 covers 7 bases. CDR1 is LGHDT and CDR2 is YNNKEL in the germline V gene (reference sequence). This CDR3 comprises 16 residues. V lost 0 bases to trimming and J lost 8 bases; unmatched junction nucleotides: 12. The CDR3 loop reads CASSQEVVAGGKGYTF. The CDR3 nucleotides read TGTGCCAGCAGCCAAGAGGTGGTCGCAGGGGGAAAGGGCTACACCTTC.

This clonotype was counted many times. The V gene is TRBV6-1, the J gene TRBJ2-1, with 7 positions matching TRBD2. The germline CDR1 and CDR2 sequences are MNHNS and SASEGT. Trimming took 5 bases from V and 10 from J; bases not matched to a gene: 14. This CDR3 is built from 15 residues. The CDR3 sequence: CASSIQPGSAGEQFF. CDR3 nucleotide sequence: TGTGCCAGCAGTATTCAACCGGGGTCAGCGGGGGAGCAGTTCTTC.

This clonotype was recorded at least ten times. This sequence joins TRBV7-9 and TRBJ1-2; D perhaps matches TRBD1 (5 bases). This CDR3 has 17 amino acids. V lost 6 bases, J lost 3 bases, and 23 bases lay in between. Germline V gene sequence: CDR1 SEHNR, CDR2 FQNEAQ (reference sequence). CDR3 sequence (DNA): TGTGCCAGCAGTTCCGGGACGGGGGACCCAAGGCACTATGGCTACACCTTC. Its protein is CASSSGTGDPRHYGYTF.

This clonotype was seen only a few times. The rearrangement uses TRBV12-3 or TRBV12-4 and TRBJ1-2, with D unresolved. This CDR3 contains 15 residues. Trimming cost V 6 bases and J 8 bases, with 22 bases left between them. The CDR3 DNA follows: TGTGCCAGCAGGACCTCCGATAAATCCGGAGAGGGCTACACCTTC. Translated, it gives CASRTSDKSGEGYTF.

A few counts support this clonotype. V is TRBV5-1 and J is TRBJ2-1, with D possibly being TRBD2 (6 bases). The germline V gene has CDR1 SGHRS and CDR2 YFSETQ. CDR3 size: 18 residues. Deletions cut 2 bases from V and 4 bases from J, with 22 bases between. CDR3 sequence reads: CASSFPPSTSSNYNEQFF. CDR3 sequence (DNA): TGCGCCAGCAGCTTCCCTCCCTCGACTAGTTCTAATTACAATGAGCAGTTCTTC.